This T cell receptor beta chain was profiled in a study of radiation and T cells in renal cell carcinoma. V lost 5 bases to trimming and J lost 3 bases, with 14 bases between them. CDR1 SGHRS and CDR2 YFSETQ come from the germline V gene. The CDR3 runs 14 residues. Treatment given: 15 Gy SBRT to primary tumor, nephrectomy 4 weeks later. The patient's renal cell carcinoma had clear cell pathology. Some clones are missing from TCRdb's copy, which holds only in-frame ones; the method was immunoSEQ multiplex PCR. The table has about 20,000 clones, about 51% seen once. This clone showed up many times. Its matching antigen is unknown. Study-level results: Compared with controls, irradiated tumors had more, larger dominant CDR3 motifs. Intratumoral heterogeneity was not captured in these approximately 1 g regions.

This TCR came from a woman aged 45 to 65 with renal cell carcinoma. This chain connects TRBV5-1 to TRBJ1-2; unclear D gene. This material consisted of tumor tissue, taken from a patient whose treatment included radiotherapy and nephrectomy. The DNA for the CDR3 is TGCGCCAGCAGAGTTACGGAGGGCGACTATGGCTACACCTTC. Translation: CASRVTEGDYGYTF.